This TCR beta chain was captured in a study of T cells in Graves' hyperthyroidism and ophthalmopathy (dated by TCRdb to between 2018 and 2021). About the study as a whole: Peripheral blood samples were taken at the time of initial diagnosis, prior to any treatment. TCR Vbeta CDR3 sequencing of 140 or so peripheral blood samples (roughly 43 ophthalmopathy, roughly 72 hyperthyroidism and some 17 progressor patients) is reported in the paper. For training and testing, the 100 or so patients in the discovery cohort were randomly divided in a 7:3 ratio. In addition, the study compared T-cell repertoires in thyroid tissue and in blood from several Graves' hyperthyroidism patients. Prospective prediction of ophthalmopathy was tested in an independent validation cohort of about 19 hyperthyroidism patients and 15 to 17 patients who later progressed to ophthalmopathy. To identify distinguishing TCR V-J signatures, a discovery cohort of about 100 patients was used, comprising some 45 with Graves' ophthalmopathy and approximately 58 with stable Graves' hyperthyroidism. After blood sampling, hyperthyroidism patients were treated with methimazole at a starting dose of 30 mg daily, and ophthalmopathy patients were treated with high-dose intravenous methylprednisolone.

Stable Graves' hyperthyroidism was defined as no progression to ophthalmopathy during 18 months of follow-up. Hyperthyroidism patients were newly diagnosed, had a disease duration of under 2 months, and were aged 18 to 65 years. Patients with uncontrolled infections, other autoimmune diseases, pregnancy or lactation were excluded. Diagnoses were based on clinical symptoms, serum thyroxine and TRAb, thyroid ultrasound and orbital computed tomography. PBMCs were separated from around 9.1 ml of fresh peripheral blood using Ficoll-Paque density gradient centrifugation. Total RNA was extracted using Trizol reagent, and RNA quality was assessed on an Agilent 2100 Bioanalyzer. Many counts were recorded for this clonotype. This clone's antigen is unknown. Per-base qualities were not stored, and no clone one base away is much larger. The TCR beta CDR3 regions were amplified from RNA transcripts. The TCR CDR3 was subjected to a first round of RT-PCR using the HTBI primer set and the Qiagen OneStep RT-PCR kit. Libraries were constructed in a second round of multiplex PCR, after which size selection and purification were carried out. The libraries were sequenced on an Illumina HiSeq2000 using paired-end 100 bp reads. Concerning the study's data processing: Raw data were processed with SOAPnuke, discarding reads with adapters, uncalled bases, mean Phred below 15, or no exact constant-primer or identifier match. COPE v1.2.5 was used to merge the high-quality paired reads, and each unique nucleotide sequence was defined as a clonotype. MiTCR v1.1 was used to align clonotypes to the IMGT TRBV, TRBD and TRBJ reference segments. Only V-J combinations with frequency above 0.0001, covering 99% to 99.2% of repertoires, were analysed. A TCS score was defined as the ratio of F50 (clonal expansion) to E x V (chaos), with BLOSUM62-based TCRdist applied between CDR3 peptides within each V-J. Welch's t-statistics and random forest reduced around 520 V-J features to about 12, which were used in a naive Bayes classifier (R e1071). The raw public data were reprocessed by TCRdb itself: fastp quality trimming at Q25, MiXCR clonotype calling, in-frame beta chains only. One record per CDR3 amino acid sequence lists the most common genes and DNA. TCRdb, not the original authors, processed these V and J calls. This sample is represented by some 300,000 distinct CDR3 sequences; approximately 15% of them were singletons. Jointly, the top ten make up less than 8% of the sample.

The CDR1 and CDR2 encoded by the germline V gene are MNHNS and SASEGT. Relative to germline, V is 6 bases shorter and J is 10 bases shorter, with 16 bases between their ends. Measured from the cysteine to the phenylalanine, the CDR3 is 14 residues long. The sequence is cut down to CDR3 DNA, 42 bases in frame from base 1. Overall study outcomes, separate from this receptor: Blood samples also contained most of the expanded thyroid clonotypes (frequency above 0.001), which suggests that blood repertoires may reflect thyroid immune responses. A model built on a 13 V-J signature distinguished ophthalmopathy from stable hyperthyroidism, reaching around 87% sensitivity and under 84% specificity in cross-validation and 80%/75% in testing. Sample size was not statistically predetermined, and investigators were not blinded to group allocation. In validation, progression to ophthalmopathy was predicted by the model with 70.59% sensitivity and roughly 76% specificity, a median of 6.5 months before onset.

The chain employs TRBV6-1 and TRBJ1-6; the D gene assignment is ambiguous. Sequencing used blood. This clonotype was sampled from a woman aged 40 to 50 with Graves' hyperthyroidism. The sequenced DNA is TGTGCCAGCAGGGACCTCGAGGCGGACTCACCCCTCCACTTT. This codes for CASRDLEADSPLHF.